The rows below give T cell receptor beta chains drawn from one sample of a study of control samples from healthy donors and cancer patients. TCRdb keeps only in-frame clones here, not all; method: immunoSEQ multiplex PCR. The sample lists 100,000 to 150,000 clones; 80% to 95% were seen once. Sequencing was carried out using PBMCs. The source is an elderly man with head and neck cancer. The CDR3 runs from the conserved cysteine through the conserved F or W. D genes are given only for firm matches.

V,length,D,CDR3
TRBV9,15,.,CASSPRAIAAYEQYF
TRBV19,15,TRBD1,CASTRLQGAYTEAFF
TRBV6-5,14,.,CASKADQKTNTQYF
TRBV5-8,19,TRBD2,CASSSPGLALSRSYNEQFF
TRBV6-1,15,.,CASSDRQGRNYGYTF
TRBV12-5,15,TRBD2,CASGLLAGGLDTQYF
TRBV4-3,16,.,CASSQEAQGGYEKLFF
TRBV4-2,13,.,CASSHGSNQPQHF
TRBV11-3,19,TRBD2,CASSLDFPPRLAGVGEQYF
TRBV5-8,15,.,CASSLGKTSSYGYTF
TRBV3-1/TRBV3-2,16,.,CASSQVPPQANTEAFF
TRBV9,13,.,CASSVEIENTIYF
TRBV5-1,15,.,CASSLDGRGTETQYF
TRBV11-3,15,TRBD2,CASSPTSGEYNEQFF
TRBV9,14,.,CASSVDQGISGYTF
TRBV30,14,.,CAWSPGGINEKLFF
TRBV5-6,16,TRBD1,CASSGPRTGVLDQQFF
TRBV10-3,14,.,CAISDQGRNTEAFF
TRBV7-8,13,.,CASSLRLNTEAFF
TRBV7-2,15,.,CASSLQGAVGNEQFF
TRBV30,13,.,CAWSRANWDEQFF
TRBV10-2,14,.,CASRTQYDNSPLHF
TRBV6-1,13,.,CASREGSRNTIYF
TRBV10-1,16,.,CASSEEQGFVTDTQYF
TRBV7-2,15,.,CASSQLRESSPPLHF
TRBV5-6,13,.,CASRDGMNTEAFF
TRBV20-1,15,TRBD2,CSASPLAGEYNEQFF
TRBV14,13,.,CASSQAGAHEQYF
TRBV7-9,14,.,CASNPQTGRSPLHF
TRBV30,11,.,CAWSSQTEAFF
TRBV14,16,.,CASSPPVTSSYNEQFF
TRBV3-1/TRBV3-2,16,.,CASSPLGRTSYNEQFF
TRBV6-5,14,.,CASRLGASNYGYTF
TRBV29-1,15,TRBD1,CSVRTGVSGANVLTF
TRBV19,14,.,CASSMQSANTEAFF
TRBV11-2,15,.,CASSLDRGLSKEQFF
TRBV19,13,.,CATRRGANNEQFF
TRBV20-1,15,TRBD2,CSASLLAGVGDEQYF
TRBV4-2,19,TRBD2,CASSQVISGGLYYYNEQFF
TRBV27,15,.,CASSPGRPPNEKLFF
TRBV4-2,17,.,CASSQLRDQTNTDTQYF
TRBV5-1,14,TRBD2,CASSSAGSSYEQYF
TRBV27,14,TRBD2,CASGGLASSYEQYF
TRBV18,16,.,CASSPSTGGRATEAFF
TRBV5-8,12,.,CASSLVGAWSFF
TRBV6-6,15,.,CASSLGKGLNYEQYF
TRBV27,19,.,CASGFSGGGGTEVGEKLFF
TRBV7-9,14,TRBD1,CASSADRGPREQYF
TRBV6-6,16,.,CASSPRAGKTSYEQYF
TRBV27,16,.,CASSLVGGSTNYGYTF
TRBV27,14,TRBD1,CASSRQGGEAPLHF
TRBV19,14,TRBD1,CASSISGTGDGYTF
TRBV3-1/TRBV3-2,11,.,CASSLNYEQYF
TRBV30,13,.,CAWRGTRLNEQFF
TRBV4-2,14,.,CASSQGGASDEQFF
TRBV18,15,TRBD1,CASSAGTGGNSPLHF
TRBV7-2,15,TRBD1,CASSLLDRDGYEQYF
TRBV5-1,14,TRBD1,CASSLEGQGLEQYF
TRBV11-3,16,TRBD2,CASSPGTSGDRGEQFF
TRBV19,15,TRBD1,CASSTWGQGPTEAFF